The 14 T cell receptor beta chains below all came from one sample that was sequenced in a study of shared clonotypes between healthy human individuals. The repertoire was sequenced with immunoSEQ multiplex PCR; TCRdb's copy has only in-frame clones and lacks some. The table shows about a million clones, with approximately 76% occurring only once. Sequencing used memory CD4+ T cells sorted from blood. Subset in this sample: CD45RA-negative fraction. The source of these receptors is a man younger than 35 in good health.

The rearrangement uses TRBV9 and TRBJ1-5, with a weak D call TRBD1 (5 bases). CDR3 length: 15 amino acids. The V end was cut by 5 bases, the J end by 0 bases, with 12 bases between. Germline loops: CDR1 SGDLS, CDR2 YYNGEE. In DNA form, the CDR3 reads TGTGCCAGCAGTTGGGACGGAGATAGCAATCAGCCCCAGCATTTT. Translation: CASSWDGDSNQPQHF.

This clone was seen ten or more times. The rearrangement uses TRBV2 and TRBJ2-7, with D unresolved. This CDR3 is 13 amino acids long. CDR1 is SNHLY and CDR2 is FYNNEI in the germline V gene. The V gene lost 7 bases and the J gene lost 0 bases, with 10 bases spanning the gap. The CDR3 coding sequence is TGTGCCAGCACAGCGCCTTTCTCCTACGAGCAGTACTTC. Translated, it gives CASTAPFSYEQYF.

The genes are TRBV2 and TRBJ2-3, with 8 bases lining up with TRBD1. CDR3 length: 16 residues. V lost 1 base, J lost 3 bases, and 6 bases stayed unmatched. Germline-derived CDR1 and CDR2 are SNHLY and FYNNEI. The CDR3 DNA is TGTGCCAGCAGTGAAGGGCAGGGGGCAAGGACAGATACGCAGTATTTT. Protein sequence: CASSEGQGARTDTQYF.

This rearrangement joins TRBV5-5 to TRBJ2-5; the match to TRBD1 covers 10 bases. V was pared by 0 bases and J by 5 bases, with 4 bases of the junction left unmatched. The length of the CDR3 is 15 residues. Germline CDR1 is SGHKS and CDR2 is YYEKEE (reference sequence). This CDR3 reads CASSLDGGQGETQYF. The DNA for the CDR3 is TGTGCCAGCAGCTTGGACGGGGGACAGGGGGAGACCCAGTACTTC.

On this clone: A much larger clonotype is one base distant, so this may be a read error. The chain uses TRBV30 and TRBJ1-2; no firm D call. The CDR3 spans 13 residues. Germline values: CDR1 GTSNPN, CDR2 SVGIG (reference sequence). V dropped 0 bases and J dropped 2 bases, with 7 bases sitting between them. CDR3 in amino acids: CAWSVRRNYGYTF. CDR3 in DNA: TGTGCCTGGAGTGTACGACGGAACTATGGCTACACCTTC.

The J gene is TRBJ1-4, the V gene TRBV2; 7 bases line up with TRBD1. Germline V CDR1 and CDR2: SNHLY, FYNNEI. J gave up 7 bases and V 6 bases, and 11 bases lay outside the gene matches. The CDR3 is 15 amino acids. The CDR3 here is CASRSRDSDAEKLFF. Here the CDR3 DNA reads TGTGCCAGCAGATCGAGGGACAGCGATGCTGAAAAACTGTTTTTT.

V is TRBV7-9 and J is TRBJ2-2; 9 bases are a match to TRBD1. With V trimmed by 0 bases and J by 0 bases, 2 bases remained unmatched. This CDR3 is 17 amino acids long. The germline V gene has CDR1 SEHNR and CDR2 FQNEAQ (reference sequence). Written as DNA, the CDR3 is TGTGCCAGCAGCTTAGCGACAGGGGGTTCGAACACCGGGGAGCTGTTTTTT. It is translated as CASSLATGGSNTGELFF. The variable domain in full, with the rest retrieved from reference TRBV7-9 and TRBJ2-2, is DTGVSQNPRHKITKRGQNVTFRCDPISEHNRLYWYRQTLGQGPEFLTYFQNEAQLEKSRLLSDRFSAERPKGSFSTLEIQRTEQGDSAMYLCASSLATGGSNTGELFFGEGSRLTVL.

About this clone: This same CDR3 is encoded by further DNA sequences in the sample. This chain uses TRBV7-2 with TRBJ2-3; 9 nucleotides match TRBD2. J was trimmed by 1 base and V by 0 bases; bases with no gene match: 2. Germline values: CDR1 SGHTA, CDR2 FQGNSA. This CDR3 has 16 amino acids. The CDR3 DNA reads as TGTGCCAGCAGCTTAGCTAGCGGGGGTGGCACAGATACGCAGTATTTT. Translating it yields CASSLASGGGTDTQYF.

For this clone: Mismatch with germline at one junction end may stem from a read error. The V and J genes are TRBV6-6 and TRBJ2-1; D is uncertain. The CDR3 spans 15 residues. Per the germline V gene, CDR1 is MNHNY and CDR2 is SVGAGI (reference sequence). CDR3 loop: CASSHSGSFYNEQFF. In DNA, the CDR3 is TGTGCCAGCAGTCACTCGGGTTCGTTCTACAATGAGCAGTTCTTC.

The chain recombines TRBV30 with TRBJ1-2, with a weak D call TRBD1 (5 bases). With 4 bases removed from V and 8 bases from J, the gap between germline ends came to 20 bases. The CDR3 totals 14 residues. Germline CDR1 GTSNPN, CDR2 SVGIG (reference sequence). This CDR3 is CAWTTLGLTGGYTF. The CDR3 DNA reads TGTGCCTGGACCACCCTGGGACTTACAGGCGGCTACACCTTC.

This chain joins TRBV28 and TRBJ2-5; 8 bases are shared with TRBD2. The CDR3 length is 14 residues. V was clipped by 5 bases and J by 2 bases; unmatched bases: 4. The germline V gene has CDR1 MDHEN and CDR2 SYDVKM. CDR3 sequence: CASSPTSGQETQYF. CDR3 DNA sequence: TGTGCCAGCAGTCCCACTAGCGGTCAAGAGACCCAGTACTTC.

The chain combines TRBV18 with TRBJ2-7; 12 bases match TRBD2. This CDR3 comprises 16 residues. Unmatched junction bases numbered 8, after V lost 3 bases and J lost 5 bases. Germline CDR1 and CDR2: KGHSH and LQKENI. The CDR3 sequence: CASSPPGLAGSNEQYF. CDR3 sequence (DNA): TGTGCCAGCTCACCCCCTGGACTAGCGGGATCCAACGAGCAGTACTTC.

V gene TRBV11-2 combines with J gene TRBJ1-2; D is ambiguous. Germline lookup yields CDR1 SGHAT and CDR2 FQNNGV. The CDR3 is 12 amino acids. Trimming removed 3 bases from V and 3 bases from J, with 5 bases in between. The chain's CDR3 is CASSFRDYGYTF. Here the CDR3 DNA reads TGTGCCAGCAGCTTTCGGGACTATGGCTACACCTTC.

The chain uses TRBV5-1 and TRBJ2-5, with D uncertain. The CDR3 runs to 16 residues. Trimming stripped 4 bases from V and 2 bases from J, with 18 bases between. Germline V CDR1 and CDR2: SGHRS, YFSETQ. DNA of the CDR3: TGCGCCAGCAGCGAACCGGGCCCCACCGGGCAAGAGACCCAGTACTTC. It codes for CASSEPGPTGQETQYF.